These T cell receptor beta chains were read from a single sample in a study of response to subunit inactivated influenza vaccine. TCRdb re-called the RT-PCR reads through MiXCR, storing one row per CDR3 protein. The sample yields some 480,000 distinct CDR3 sequences, approximately 10% seen once. The sample in question was PBMCs from blood, obtained about 40 days after vaccination. All receptors come from a man in his forties or fifties who received an inactivated influenza vaccine. CDR3s include the opening cysteine and the closing phenylalanine or tryptophan. Fields, in order: J gene, clone size, V gene, D gene, CDR3 protein, CDR3 DNA. A D gene is named only where the DNA matches it firmly. Expanded clones get a size class; other rows say once, few or many, or leave the size out.

TRBJ2-1	many	TRBV25-1	TRBD1	CASSALGQESYNEQFF	TGTGCCAGCAGTGCCTTGGGACAGGAGTCCTACAATGAGCAGTTCTTC
TRBJ2-3	.	TRBV24-1	TRBD2	CATSDFPSSGGAGDTQYF	TGTGCCACCAGTGATTTCCCGTCTAGCGGGGGGGCGGGAGATACGCAGTATTTT
TRBJ1-6	.	TRBV30	.	CAWRSGRMGAPLHF	TGTGCCTGGAGGTCGGGACGGATGGGAGCGCCCCTCCACTTT
TRBJ2-7	.	TRBV5-6	.	CASSLFAYEQYF	TGTGCCAGCAGCTTGTTTGCCTACGAGCAGTACTTC
TRBJ1-5	many	TRBV20-1	.	CSARVRPGQFSNQPQHF	TGCAGTGCTAGAGTTAGACCGGGACAATTTTCCAATCAGCCCCAGCATTTT
TRBJ2-5	many	TRBV18	.	CASSPPISRETQYF	TGTGCCAGCTCACCACCGATTAGCCGAGAGACCCAGTACTTC
TRBJ2-1	.	TRBV28	TRBD2	CATRPSGGLSSYNEQFF	TGTGCCACGAGACCTAGCGGGGGGCTCAGCTCCTACAATGAGCAGTTCTTC
TRBJ2-7	many	TRBV3-1	.	CASSRLYEQYF	TGTGCCAGCAGCCGACTCTACGAGCAGTACTTC
TRBJ2-6	many	TRBV20-1	.	CSVGDTYSGANVLTF	TGCAGTGTGGGGGACACCTACTCTGGGGCCAACGTCCTGACTTTC
TRBJ2-7	.	TRBV21-1	.	CASSRSPEQYF	TGTGCCAGCAGCAGGTCCCCCGAGCAGTACTTC
TRBJ1-1	many	TRBV4-2	.	CASSQEYGGAGRTEAFF	TGTGCCAGCAGCCAAGAGTACGGGGGGGCCGGTCGCACTGAAGCTTTCTTT
TRBJ2-7	.	TRBV4-3	TRBD2	CASSQAPLTSGVNYEQYF	TGCGCCAGCAGCCAAGCCCCCCTTACTAGCGGGGTTAATTACGAGCAGTACTTC
TRBJ2-7	many	TRBV7-2	.	CASSLEGDAYEQYF	TGTGCCAGCAGCTTAGAGGGCGACGCTTACGAGCAGTACTTC
TRBJ2-7	many	TRBV20-1	TRBD2	CSARVGLAGSYEQYF	TGCAGTGCTAGAGTCGGACTAGCGGGCTCCTACGAGCAGTACTTC
TRBJ2-5	.	TRBV12-3/TRBV12-4	TRBD2	CASSLYLAGDQETQYF	TGTGCCAGCAGTTTATACCTAGCGGGGGATCAAGAGACCCAGTACTTC
TRBJ1-2	.	TRBV6-5	.	CASSYYRGNYGYTF	TGTGCCAGCAGTTACTATCGCGGTAACTATGGCTACACCTTC
TRBJ2-5	few	TRBV12-3/TRBV12-4	TRBD2	CASAAGGVETQYF	TGTGCCAGCGCGGCGGGGGGCGTGGAGACCCAGTACTTC
TRBJ2-1	.	TRBV28	TRBD2	CASSFRPREGNEQFF	TGTGCCAGCAGTTTTCGTCCAAGGGAGGGCAATGAGCAGTTCTTC
TRBJ1-1	few	TRBV6-2/TRBV6-3	.	CASSSQGSSSAEAFF	TGTGCCAGCAGCTCCCAGGGATCCAGTAGTGCTGAAGCTTTCTTT
TRBJ2-7	.	TRBV7-6	TRBD2	CASSLFGLADNYEQYF	TGTGCCAGCAGCTTATTCGGGCTAGCGGATAACTACGAGCAGTACTTC
TRBJ2-7	few	TRBV11-2	TRBD2	CASSLEATVRGRPSYEQYF	TGTGCCAGCAGCTTAGAGGCGACAGTACGCGGGAGACCATCCTACGAGCAGTACTTC
TRBJ2-1	many	TRBV5-1	TRBD2	CASSVGLAGHNEQFF	TGCGCCAGCAGCGTGGGACTAGCGGGACACAATGAGCAGTTCTTC
TRBJ2-2	many	TRBV10-3	TRBD2	CAISAGLAWTGELFF	TGTGCCATCAGCGCAGGACTAGCGTGGACCGGGGAGCTGTTTTTT
TRBJ2-1	few	TRBV7-2	.	CASSSTPRDEQFF	TGTGCCAGCAGCTCGACTCCTAGGGATGAGCAGTTCTTC
TRBJ1-1	many	TRBV7-6	.	CASSRGPANTEAFF	TGTGCCAGCAGCAGGGGTCCGGCGAACACTGAAGCTTTCTTT
TRBJ2-5	few	TRBV29-1	TRBD2	CSVEDLWTSGTKETQYF	TGCAGCGTTGAAGATCTGTGGACTAGCGGGACTAAAGAGACCCAGTACTTC
TRBJ2-3	few	TRBV6-2/TRBV6-3	.	CASSQDGHHTDTQYF	TGTGCCAGCAGTCAAGACGGGCATCACACAGATACGCAGTATTTT
TRBJ2-5	.	TRBV20-1	TRBD2	CCARGTSGGAISETQYF	TGCTGTGCTAGGGGGACTAGCGGGGGGGCTATCTCAGAGACCCAGTACTTC
TRBJ2-1	.	TRBV5-5	.	CASSLTGHRDNEQFF	TGTGCCAGCAGCCTCACGGGACACCGTGACAATGAGCAGTTCTTC
TRBJ2-2	.	TRBV4-2	TRBD2	CASSQLALAGDGELFF	TGTGCCAGCAGCCAACTGGCCCTAGCGGGAGACGGGGAGCTGTTTTTT
TRBJ1-1	.	TRBV20-1	.	CSARNTGFMNTEAFF	TGCAGTGCTAGAAATACAGGTTTCATGAACACTGAAGCTTTCTTT
TRBJ2-7	.	TRBV6-5	.	CASSYSSGEAEQYF	TGTGCCAGCAGTTACTCATCCGGGGAGGCCGAGCAGTACTTC
TRBJ2-1	.	TRBV7-9	.	CASSLVRTRSYNEQFF	TGTGCCAGCAGCTTAGTGCGGACTCGCTCCTACAATGAGCAGTTCTTC
TRBJ2-7	.	TRBV20-1	.	CSASLRDGGYEQYF	TGCAGTGCTAGCCTGCGGGACGGAGGCTACGAGCAGTACTTC
TRBJ1-2	few	TRBV6-1	TRBD1	CASRRQGARRLAFYGYTF	TGTGCCAGCAGAAGACAGGGGGCTCGGCGCTTGGCTTTCTATGGCTACACCTTC
TRBJ2-5	few	TRBV15	.	CATSSQNNPQETQYF	TGTGCCACCAGCAGCCAGAATAACCCCCAAGAGACCCAGTACTTC
TRBJ2-5	.	TRBV9	.	CASSEQGGQETQYF	TGTGCCAGCAGCGAACAGGGTGGTCAAGAGACCCAGTACTTC
TRBJ2-7	few	TRBV20-1	TRBD2	CSAQTSGTYEQYF	TGCAGTGCCCAGACTAGCGGAACCTACGAGCAGTACTTC
TRBJ2-5	many	TRBV6-1	TRBD1	CASSPPTSGGQETQYF	TGTGCCAGCAGTCCCCCGACTTCAGGGGGCCAAGAGACCCAGTACTTC
TRBJ2-3	many	TRBV5-1	.	CASSQEGEFTDTQYF	TGCGCCAGCAGCCAAGAGGGCGAGTTCACAGATACGCAGTATTTT
TRBJ1-5	.	TRBV7-6	.	CASSLMAEFYSNQPQHF	TGTGCCAGCAGCTTAATGGCGGAATTCTATAGCAATCAGCCCCAGCATTTT
TRBJ2-1	few	TRBV7-2	.	CASSLSIGSYNEQFF	TGTGCCAGCAGCTTAAGTATCGGTAGCTACAATGAGCAGTTCTTC
TRBJ2-5	many	TRBV7-8	.	CASSLTWGVQETQYF	TGTGCCAGCAGCCTGACTTGGGGCGTACAAGAGACCCAGTACTTC
TRBJ2-1	many	TRBV12-3/TRBV12-4	.	CASSLSPEAEQFF	TGTGCCAGCAGTTTGTCGCCCGAGGCTGAGCAGTTCTTC
TRBJ2-2	few	TRBV5-1	.	CASSLVSATGELFF	TGCGCCAGCAGCTTGGTGTCAGCTACCGGGGAGCTGTTTTTT
TRBJ2-3	.	TRBV11-2	.	CASSSHAADTQYF	TGTGCCAGCAGCTCGCACGCAGCAGATACGCAGTATTTT
TRBJ1-1	.	TRBV4-2	.	CASSQAAVNTEAFF	TGTGCCAGCAGCCAAGCGGCAGTGAACACTGAAGCTTTCTTT
TRBJ2-3	.	TRBV10-1	.	CASSSGSDTDTQYF	TGCGCCAGCAGTAGTGGCTCGGACACAGATACGCAGTATTTT
TRBJ2-1	many	TRBV29-1	TRBD2	CSVGTSGYNEQFF	TGCAGCGTTGGGACTAGCGGGTACAATGAGCAGTTCTTC